This T cell receptor beta chain was obtained from a study of cytomegalovirus exposure and HLA in healthy donors. Looking at the study overall: The 90 to 150 validation repertoires matched the roughly 700 first-cohort repertoires in platform, a later analysis reported.

Donors were drawn from the approximately 120-subject validation cohort, separate from the approximately 680-subject first cohort. After removal of 0 bases from V and 6 bases from J, the junction contained 13 bases not matched to a gene. Germline loops: CDR1 SEHNR, CDR2 FQNEAQ (reference sequence). The CDR3 length is 17 residues. Libraries were prepared by immunoSEQ multiplex PCR; TCRdb keeps only in-frame clonotypes and omits some of them. This sample has about 130,000 clones, with 85% to 90% found just once. This clone was found once. This clonotype was obtained from a woman in her 30s in good health and CMV-seropositive. Specimen: PBMCs. This chain joins TRBV7-9 and TRBJ1-1; 7 bases fit TRBD1. CDR3 DNA: TGTGCCAGCAGCTTAGCCCTCCGGGACAGTGAAAGGTCTGAAGCTTTCTTT. Amino acids: CASSLALRDSERSEAFF.